These 23 T cell receptor beta chains share one sample of origin, sequenced in a study of cytomegalovirus exposure and HLA in healthy donors. Vbeta (60) and Jbeta (13) primers were used in the PCR. Sequencing was performed with immunoSEQ multiplex PCR; in TCRdb, only in-frame clones are kept and a portion is missing. The sample lists under 200,000 clones; approximately 80% were seen once. Material: PBMCs. The source is a woman aged 30 to 39 in good health and CMV-seronegative.

This chain uses TRBV2 with TRBJ2-7; D ambiguous. Germline CDR1 is SNHLY and CDR2 is FYNNEI. The CDR3 spans 14 residues. V was cut by 5 bases and J by 2 bases, with 13 bases left in between. CDR3 sequence: CASSPTRDTYEQYF. CDR3 in DNA: TGTGCCAGCAGTCCTACCCGAGACACCTACGAGCAGTACTTC.

In this sample, this clone turned up once. J is TRBJ1-5 and V is TRBV19; the D gene is possibly TRBD1 (5 bases). Germline-derived CDR1 and CDR2 are LNHDA and SQIVND (reference sequence). CDR3 size: 15 residues. V shed 3 bases and J shed 0 bases, with 9 bases lying between them. In DNA, the CDR3 is TGTGCCAGTAGTATTTTGGGGGGTAGCAATCAGCCCCAGCATTTT. Translating gives CASSILGGSNQPQHF. The whole variable domain, remainder taken from reference TRBV19 and TRBJ1-5, is DGGITQSPKYLFRKEGQNVTLSCEQNLNHDAMYWYRQDPGQGLRLIYYSQIVNDFQKGDIAEGYSVSREKKESFPLTVTSAQKNPTAFYLCASSILGGSNQPQHFGDGTRLSIL.

This clone was recorded many times. This rearrangement joins TRBV2 to TRBJ1-5; D perhaps matches TRBD1 (6 bases). V was trimmed by 4 bases and J by 4 bases, leaving 11 bases between them. CDR1 and CDR2 (germline): SNHLY, FYNNEI. There are 14 residues in the CDR3. The CDR3 sequence is CASSVQRGNQPQHF. The CDR3 DNA follows: TGTGCCAGCAGTGTGCAAAGGGGGAATCAGCCCCAGCATTTT.

Concerning this clone: The CDR3 does not end in the conserved phenylalanine or tryptophan, so this is likely a read error. The DNA is left out, because the CDR3 cannot be placed on it with certainty; the CDR3 is given as TCRdb lists it. The chain employs TRBV6-7 and TRBJ1-2; the DNA was not used to check the table's D call, TRBD1. TRBV6-7 is known as an ORF, though its function is uncertain. The CDR3 numbers 11 amino acids, ends counted. The CDR3 spells CASSYPPHGQV.

Worth noting for this clone: Other nucleotide sequences in the sample specify the same CDR3. This chain joins TRBV5-4 and TRBJ2-2; the D is unclear. Trimming removed 8 bases at V and 4 bases at J, with 15 bases between. The CDR3 loop spans 14 amino acids. The V gene's germline CDR1 is SGHNT and CDR2 YYREEE (reference sequence). The CDR3 DNA follows: TGTGCCAGTTTTGAGAGGATTGGCACCGGGGAGCTGTTTTTT. This codes for CASFERIGTGELFF.

This chain connects TRBV5-4 to TRBJ1-1; D is ambiguous. V lost 2 bases and J lost 3, with 11 bases in between. Germline CDR1 reads SGHNT; CDR2 reads YYREEE (reference sequence). This CDR3 spans 14 amino acids. CDR3 sequence: CASSFENSDTEAFF. The CDR3 DNA follows: TGTGCCAGCAGCTTTGAAAACAGTGACACTGAAGCTTTCTTT.

The rearrangement joins TRBV7-2 to TRBJ1-2; D unclear. CDR3 length: 14 amino acids. V was cut by 2 bases and J by 4 bases, with 11 bases left in between. The germline V gene has CDR1 SGHTA and CDR2 FQGNSA. The CDR3 region is CASSLFADIYGYTF. CDR3 bases: TGTGCCAGCAGCTTATTTGCAGATATCTATGGCTACACCTTC.

This clone was counted between two and nine times. The chain joins TRBV5-4 to TRBJ2-7; D is perhaps TRBD2 (6 bases). The CDR3 is 15 residues long. CDR1 is SGHNT, CDR2 YYREEE, per germline (reference sequence). V dropped 2 bases and J dropped 2 bases, with 14 bases sitting between them. The CDR3 DNA reads TGTGCCAGCAGCTTTATCGGGAGCCTGACCTACGAGCAGTACTTC. This translates into CASSFIGSLTYEQYF.

This chain's CDR3 is CASSLNSRTYEQYF. The CDR3, as DNA: TGTGCCAGCAGCTTGAATTCCAGGACCTACGAGCAGTACTTC. The chain is built from TRBV5-4 and TRBJ2-7; D not certain. Trimming took off 1 base at V and 2 bases at J, with 10 bases between the two ends. The CDR3 length is 14 residues. Germline V gene data show CDR1 as SGHNT and CDR2 as YYREEE (reference sequence).

The chain is built from TRBV10-1 and TRBJ1-3; D is possibly TRBD1 (5 bases). Looked up from germline, CDR1 is WNHNN and CDR2 is SYGVQD (reference sequence). This CDR3 has 12 amino acids. The germline V and J ends were trimmed by 9 bases and 1 base, with 7 bases remaining between them. The CDR3 DNA is TGCGCCAGTGGACAATCTGGAAACACCATATATTTT. Its translation: CASGQSGNTIYF.

The chain is built from TRBV5-8 and TRBJ1-3; D gene ambiguous. Germline values: CDR1 SGHTS, CDR2 YDEGEE. CDR3 size: 18 residues. Trimming stripped 1 base from V and 0 bases from J, with 17 bases between. The CDR3 spells CASSLFLQAGYSGNTIYF. CDR3 nucleotides: TGTGCCAGCAGCTTGTTCCTTCAGGCCGGCTACTCTGGAAACACCATATATTTT.

The DNA of the CDR3 is TGTGCCAGCAGGGACAACTCCTACGAGCAGTACTTC. Protein: CASRDNSYEQYF. This sequence joins TRBV7-2 and TRBJ2-7; D might be TRBD1 (5 bases). This CDR3 has 12 amino acids. With 6 bases removed from V and 0 bases from J, the gap between germline ends came to 6 bases. From germline, CDR1 is SGHTA and CDR2 FQGNSA.

The chain is built from TRBV5-1 and TRBJ2-2, with a weak D call TRBD1 (6 bases). Germline V gene lookup returns CDR1 SGHRS and CDR2 YFSETQ. Trimming removed 5 bases at V and 2 bases at J, with 7 bases between. The CDR3 loop spans 13 amino acids. The CDR3 loop is CASRQGNTGELFF. The CDR3 region has the DNA TGCGCCAGCAGACAGGGAAACACCGGGGAGCTGTTTTTT.

This clone has more than one count but fewer than ten. The chain uses TRBV6-1 and TRBJ1-6, with no clear D. The CDR3 totals 14 residues. The germline V gene encodes CDR1 MNHNS and CDR2 SASEGT. With 7 bases removed from V and 1 base from J, the gap between germline ends came to 8 bases. CDR3 DNA sequence: TGTGCCAGCACTCAGAGGTCCTATAATTCACCCCTCCACTTT. Its protein is CASTQRSYNSPLHF.

V is TRBV19 and J is TRBJ1-1; D is possibly TRBD1 (5 bases). This CDR3 region has 14 residues. The germline gives CDR1 LNHDA, CDR2 SQIVND (reference sequence). V lost 8 bases and J lost 0, with 13 bases in between. CDR3 bases: TGTGCCAGTCGAGTTGGGGCGATGAACACTGAAGCTTTCTTT. As protein: CASRVGAMNTEAFF.

The rearrangement links TRBV29-1 to TRBJ1-1; D gene uncertain. Germline CDR1 is SQVTM and CDR2 is ANQGSEA. This CDR3 contains 14 residues. V was cut by 4 bases and J by 4 bases, with 16 bases left in between. CDR3 protein: CSVAPGIRTTEAFF. The DNA for the CDR3 is TGCAGCGTTGCCCCTGGCATCAGAACCACTGAAGCTTTCTTT.

This chain links TRBV19 with TRBJ2-7; the D is unclear. Germline CDR1 LNHDA, CDR2 SQIVND (reference sequence). The CDR3 spans 13 residues. V was trimmed by 6 bases and J by 3 bases, leaving 12 bases between them. CDR3 protein: CASRQTEDYEQYF. CDR3 nucleotide sequence: TGTGCCAGTAGACAAACCGAGGACTACGAGCAGTACTTC.

This chain joins TRBV7-9 and TRBJ2-6; D is possibly TRBD1 (5 bases). The CDR3 has 15 amino acids. CDR1 is SEHNR and CDR2 is FQNEAQ in the germline V gene (reference sequence). V lost 2 bases, J lost 2 bases, and 7 bases lay in between. The CDR3 protein is CASSLWGTGANVLTF. CDR3 coding DNA: TGTGCCAGCAGCTTATGGGGCACTGGGGCCAACGTCCTGACTTTC.

The sample holds a few counts of this clone. The V gene is TRBV19, the J gene TRBJ1-2; 8 bases map to TRBD1. Germline-derived CDR1 and CDR2 are LNHDA and SQIVND (reference sequence). J was trimmed by 6 bases and V by 5 bases; bases with no gene match: 11. The CDR3 sequence is 15 residues long. CDR3 bases: TGTGCCAGTAGTCACCTCAACCAGGGGGCAAATGGCTACACCTTC. Its translation is CASSHLNQGANGYTF.

The CDR3 region is CASSKGGQGGPDTQYF. The CDR3 DNA reads TGTGCCAGTAGTAAGGGGGGACAGGGGGGCCCAGATACGCAGTATTTT. V usage is TRBV19 and J usage is TRBJ2-3, with 11 bases identical to TRBD1. Germline CDR1 LNHDA, CDR2 SQIVND (reference sequence). This CDR3 has 16 amino acids. J gave up 4 bases and V 4 bases, and 7 bases lay outside the gene matches.

Turning to this clone: The junction departs from the called germline gene at one end, perhaps through a read error. The CDR3: CSSSASGLAGVEQYF. The CDR3 coding sequence is TGTTCCAGCAGCGCCTCGGGACTAGCGGGAGTCGAGCAGTACTTC. The V gene is TRBV7-9, the J gene TRBJ2-7; 14 nucleotides line up with TRBD2. Germline V gene data show CDR1 as SEHNR and CDR2 as FQNEAQ (reference sequence). The CDR3 runs to 15 residues.

The chain uses TRBV7-8 and TRBJ2-2; 9 nucleotides agree with TRBD2. V lost 2 bases and J lost 3; bases outside the gene matches: 7. The CDR3 length is 17 residues. The germline gives CDR1 SGHVS, CDR2 FQNEAQ. The CDR3 DNA is TGTGCCAGCAGCTTACAAGCGGGGGGCGCGGACACCGGGGAGCTGTTTTTT. Residues: CASSLQAGGADTGELFF.

CDR3 region: CASSNSPKTVAKNIQYF. DNA for the CDR3: TGTGCCAGCAGCAATAGCCCAAAGACGGTGGCCAAAAACATTCAGTACTTC. The chain links TRBV21-1 to TRBJ2-4; TRBD2 was called by the table and not checked on the DNA. TRBV21-1 is recorded as a pseudogene. The CDR3 totals 17 residues.